What follows are 20 T cell receptor beta chains derived from one specimen sequenced in a study of patients and donors after allogeneic stem cell transplantation. Each CDR3 protein is one row after TCRdb ran MiXCR on the RT-PCR reads. Here the sample spans about 960,000 distinct CDR3 sequences, around 17% being singletons. The sequenced sample was blood, either unsorted or a sorted T cell fraction (not recorded which). The receptor set was obtained from a human donor who was either an allogeneic HSCT recipient or a stem cell or donor lymphocyte infusion donor (not recorded which). It is not recorded whose cells these are; they may come from a transplant donor.

This clonotype was seen only a few times. The rearrangement uses TRBV20-1 and TRBJ2-2; D might be TRBD1 or TRBD2, each matching 7 bases. Germline assignment: CDR1 DFQATT and CDR2 SNEGSKA (reference sequence). This CDR3 spans 15 amino acids. Trimming removed 2 bases from V and 1 base from J, with 11 bases in between. DNA for the CDR3: TGCAGTGCTAGAAGCGGGACAGTGAACACCGGGGAGCTGTTTTTT. Its translation is CSARSGTVNTGELFF.

The rearrangement uses TRBV29-1 and TRBJ2-5; TRBD2 aligns across 10 bases. CDR3 length: 15 amino acids. V gave up 4 bases and J gave up 3 bases; unmatched junction bases: 8. Germline V gives CDR1 SQVTM, CDR2 ANQGSEA. CDR3 residues: CSVVASGGLKETQYF. CDR3 bases: TGCAGCGTTGTGGCTAGCGGGGGACTCAAAGAGACCCAGTACTTC.

J is TRBJ1-5 and V is TRBV2; D is ambiguous. The CDR3 totals 16 residues. V lost 6 bases to trimming and J lost 0 bases, with 15 bases between them. The germline CDR1 and CDR2 sequences are SNHLY and FYNNEI. The CDR3 DNA reads as TGTGCCAGCAGGGGAACTGGTCTCCATAGCAATCAGCCCCAGCATTTT. This sequence encodes CASRGTGLHSNQPQHF.

This clonotype turned up a few times. The chain is built from TRBV2 and TRBJ1-1; D is uncertain. V was pared by 8 bases and J by 8 bases, with 18 bases between. The V gene's germline CDR1 is SNHLY and CDR2 FYNNEI. This CDR3 contains 13 residues. CDR3 protein: CASGYGRQQEAFF. The CDR3 nucleotides are TGTGCCAGCGGGTACGGTAGGCAGCAGGAAGCTTTCTTT. Together with reference TRBV2 and TRBJ1-1, the CDR3 gives the full variable domain: EPEVTQTPSHQVTQMGQEVILRCVPISNHLYFYWYRQILGQKVEFLVSFYNNEISEKSEIFDDQFSVERPDGSNFTLKIRSTKLEDSAMYFCASGYGRQQEAFFGQGTRLTVV.

This clonotype was counted only a few times. The chain is built from TRBV24-1 and TRBJ1-1; D is possibly TRBD1 (5 bases). The CDR3 is 13 residues long. The V end lost 0 bases, the J end lost 5 bases, and 6 bases lay between the germline ends. Germline CDR1 reads KGHDR; CDR2 reads SFDVKD. The CDR3 loop reads CATSDLRGTEAFF. CDR3 bases: TGTGCCACCAGTGATTTGAGGGGAACTGAAGCTTTCTTT.

A few counts support this clonotype. The chain links TRBV4-2 to TRBJ1-2; 10 bases map to TRBD1. The CDR3 sequence is 13 residues long. With 3 bases clipped from V and 10 bases from J, the junction kept 5 bases outside the gene matches. The germline V gene encodes CDR1 LGHNA and CDR2 YNFKEQ. Here the CDR3 DNA reads TGTGCCAGCAGCCAGGCGACAGGGGGCTACTACACCTTC. Translating gives CASSQATGGYYTF.

This clonotype was recorded a few times. V is TRBV19 and J is TRBJ1-1, with D unresolved. V was cut by 6 bases and J by 6 bases, with 11 bases left in between. Germline V CDR1 and CDR2: LNHDA, SQIVND (reference sequence). The CDR3 covers 12 residues. CDR3 region: CASRRGVAEAFF. As DNA, the CDR3 is TGTGCCAGTAGACGCGGAGTGGCTGAAGCTTTCTTT.

This clonotype was detected only a few times. This chain joins TRBV14 and TRBJ2-5; D is perhaps TRBD2 (5 bases). The CDR3 is 15 residues long. V shed 4 bases and J shed 7 bases, with 19 bases lying between them. Germline CDR1 SGHDN, CDR2 FVKESK. The CDR3 sequence: CASSPVGSEFGTQYF. The CDR3 DNA reads as TGTGCCAGCAGCCCGGTGGGGAGCGAATTCGGGACCCAGTACTTC.

This clonotype was observed at least ten times. The chain employs TRBV11-2 and TRBJ2-1; 13 nucleotides agree with TRBD2. The CDR3 covers 19 residues. Germline CDR1 is SGHAT and CDR2 is FQNNGV. V lost 5 bases, J lost 2 bases, and 12 bases stayed unmatched. This CDR3 reads CASSLRGLAGATAYNEQFF. The CDR3 region has the DNA TGTGCCAGCAGCCTCAGAGGACTAGCGGGAGCGACTGCCTACAATGAGCAGTTCTTC.

This clonotype came up a few times. V gene TRBV29-1 combines with J gene TRBJ2-3; D may be TRBD1 or TRBD2 (5 bases each). The CDR3 runs 13 residues. V was shortened by 4 bases and J by 6 bases, with 14 bases between the two germline ends. CDR1 is SQVTM, CDR2 ANQGSEA, per germline. The CDR3 protein is CSVVGDPRDTQYF. For the CDR3, the DNA is TGCAGCGTTGTCGGGGACCCCAGGGATACGCAGTATTTT.

This clonotype has only a few counts. The chain joins TRBV7-2 to TRBJ2-1; D call uncertain. This CDR3 contains 14 residues. The ends were cut back, 7 bases at V and 9 bases at J, with 19 bases in the middle. Per the germline V gene, CDR1 is SGHTA and CDR2 is FQGNSA. This CDR3 is CASTPGGSHGEQFF. Written as DNA, the CDR3 is TGTGCCAGCACCCCAGGCGGCAGTCACGGTGAGCAGTTCTTC. Full variable domain (remainder filled in from reference TRBV7-2 and TRBJ2-1): GAGVSQSPSNKVTEKGKDVELRCDPISGHTALYWYRQSLGQGLEFLIYFQGNSAPDKSGLPSDRFSAERTGGSVSTLTIQRTQQEDSAVYLCASTPGGSHGEQFFGPGTRLTVL.

This clonotype was picked up a small number of times. V and J are TRBV25-1 and TRBJ2-2, with D perhaps matching TRBD1 (5 bases). The V end lost 7 bases, the J end lost 1 base, and 10 bases lay between the germline ends. Germline V CDR1 and CDR2: MGHDK, SYGVNS. This CDR3 spans 14 amino acids. The CDR3 protein is CASTRARNTGELFF. DNA for the CDR3: TGTGCCAGCACCAGGGCTAGGAACACCGGGGAGCTGTTTTTT.

This clonotype was seen only a few times. The rearrangement joins TRBV20-1 to TRBJ2-7; 8 bases map to TRBD1. This CDR3 comprises 15 residues. V lost 5 bases and J lost 2; bases outside the gene matches: 11. Germline V gene lookup returns CDR1 DFQATT and CDR2 SNEGSKA (reference sequence). The CDR3 loop reads CSAPAGGQGTYEQYF. For the CDR3, the DNA is TGCAGTGCTCCCGCCGGAGGACAGGGAACCTACGAGCAGTACTTC.

This clonotype appeared a few times. This rearrangement joins TRBV21-1 to TRBJ2-2; the table's D call of TRBD1 was not tested on the DNA. TRBV21-1 is deemed a pseudogene. The CDR3 spans 14 residues. In nucleotides, the CDR3 is TGTGCCAGCCGGGACACTCAGGGCACCGGGGAGCTGTTTTTT. Translating gives CASRDTQGTGELFF.

The V and J genes are TRBV11-2 and TRBJ1-4, with D perhaps TRBD1 (5 bases). Trimming stripped 4 bases from V and 5 bases from J, with 17 bases between. The CDR3 contains 16 residues. Germline assignment: CDR1 SGHAT and CDR2 FQNNGV. In DNA form, the CDR3 reads TGTGCCAGCAGCTCATTGGGGGAGAATCCAAATGAAAAACTGTTTTTT. It encodes CASSSLGENPNEKLFF.

A few counts support this clonotype. This rearrangement joins TRBV19 to TRBJ1-2; possibly TRBD1 for D (5 bases). The CDR3 totals 14 residues. Trimming shortened V by 3 bases and J by 7 bases, and 15 bases separated the two germline ends. CDR1 is LNHDA, CDR2 SQIVND, per germline (reference sequence). CDR3 sequence: CASSISSGPAGYTF. CDR3 sequence (DNA): TGTGCCAGTAGTATCTCGTCAGGGCCTGCTGGCTACACCTTC.

This clonotype was detected only once. The V gene is TRBV2, the J gene TRBJ1-5, with D perhaps TRBD1 (5 bases). V was pared by 1 base and J by 1 base, with 8 bases between. The CDR3 is 15 amino acids. CDR1 is SNHLY and CDR2 is FYNNEI in the germline V gene. The CDR3: CASSEGRDSNQPQHF. The CDR3 nucleotides are TGTGCCAGCAGTGAAGGCAGGGACAGCAATCAGCCCCAGCATTTT.

This clonotype was picked up a small number of times. CDR3 loop: CASSPAEEAEAFF. Here the CDR3 DNA reads TGCGCCAGCAGCCCCGCCGAAGAGGCTGAAGCTTTCTTT. The chain couples TRBV4-3 to TRBJ1-1; D not resolved. With 4 bases removed from V and 6 bases from J, the gap between germline ends came to 12 bases. Germline CDR1 and CDR2: LGHNA and YSLEER. The CDR3 has 13 amino acids.

This chain connects TRBV24-1 to TRBJ2-3; D is ambiguous. CDR3 length: 18 residues. Germline V gene data show CDR1 as KGHDR and CDR2 as SFDVKD. The germline V and J ends were trimmed by 5 bases and 3 bases, with 23 bases remaining between them. CDR3 amino acids: CATSVPSVGRAVTDTQYF. As DNA, the CDR3 is TGTGCCACCAGTGTCCCCTCAGTAGGAAGGGCTGTGACAGATACGCAGTATTTT.

This CDR3 reads CASSIDPQGYNEQFF. CDR3 coding DNA: TGTGCCAGTAGTATAGATCCGCAGGGCTACAATGAGCAGTTCTTC. The chain joins TRBV19 to TRBJ2-1; weak D call: TRBD1 (5 bases). Germline CDR1 is LNHDA and CDR2 is SQIVND (reference sequence). With 0 bases removed from V and 3 bases from J, the gap between germline ends came to 9 bases. This CDR3 contains 15 residues.